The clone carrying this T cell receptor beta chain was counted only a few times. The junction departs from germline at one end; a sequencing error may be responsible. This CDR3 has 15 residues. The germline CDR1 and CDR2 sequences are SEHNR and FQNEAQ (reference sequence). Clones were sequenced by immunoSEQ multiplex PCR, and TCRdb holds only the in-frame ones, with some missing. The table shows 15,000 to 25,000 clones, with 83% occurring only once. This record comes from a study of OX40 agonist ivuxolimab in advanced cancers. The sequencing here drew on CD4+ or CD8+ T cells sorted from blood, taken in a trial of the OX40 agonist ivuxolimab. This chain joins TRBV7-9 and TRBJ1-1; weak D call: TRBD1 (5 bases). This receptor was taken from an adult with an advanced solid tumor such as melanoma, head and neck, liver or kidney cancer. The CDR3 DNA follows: TGCGCCAGCAGCGCAAGCGGGGACGGTAACACTGAAGCTTTCTTT. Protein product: CASSASGDGNTEAFF.